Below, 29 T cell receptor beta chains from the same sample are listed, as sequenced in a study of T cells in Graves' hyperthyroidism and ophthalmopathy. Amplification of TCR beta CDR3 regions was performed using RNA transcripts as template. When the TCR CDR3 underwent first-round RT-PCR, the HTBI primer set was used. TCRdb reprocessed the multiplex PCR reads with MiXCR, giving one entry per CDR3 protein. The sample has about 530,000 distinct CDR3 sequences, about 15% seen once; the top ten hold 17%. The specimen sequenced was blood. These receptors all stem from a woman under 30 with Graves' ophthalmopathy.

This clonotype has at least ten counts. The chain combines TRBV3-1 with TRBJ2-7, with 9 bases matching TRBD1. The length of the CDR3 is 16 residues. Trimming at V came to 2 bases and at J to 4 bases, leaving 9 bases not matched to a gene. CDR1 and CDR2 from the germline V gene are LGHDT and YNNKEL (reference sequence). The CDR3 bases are TGTGCCAGCAGCCAAATAACGGGACAGGGAGGTTACGAGCAGTACTTC. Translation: CASSQITGQGGYEQYF.

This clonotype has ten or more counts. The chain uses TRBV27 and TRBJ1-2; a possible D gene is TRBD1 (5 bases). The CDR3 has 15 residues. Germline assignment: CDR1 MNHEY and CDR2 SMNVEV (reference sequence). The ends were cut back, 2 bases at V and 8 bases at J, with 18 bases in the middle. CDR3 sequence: CASSLIGTGVRGYTF. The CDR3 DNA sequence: TGTGCCAGCAGTTTAATCGGTACAGGAGTTAGGGGCTACACCTTC.

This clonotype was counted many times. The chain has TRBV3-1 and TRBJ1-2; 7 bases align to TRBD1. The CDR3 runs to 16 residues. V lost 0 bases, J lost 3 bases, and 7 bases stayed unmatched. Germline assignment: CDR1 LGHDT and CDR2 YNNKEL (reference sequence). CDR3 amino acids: CASSQDHGGGYYGYTF. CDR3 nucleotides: TGTGCCAGCAGCCAAGATCACGGAGGGGGCTACTATGGCTACACCTTC.

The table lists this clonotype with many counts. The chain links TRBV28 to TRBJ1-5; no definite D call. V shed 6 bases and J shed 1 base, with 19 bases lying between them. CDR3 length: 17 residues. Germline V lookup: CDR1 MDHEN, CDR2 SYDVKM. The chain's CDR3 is CASSYKVISGSNQPQHF. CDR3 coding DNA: TGTGCCAGCAGCTACAAGGTTATATCCGGGAGCAATCAGCCCCAGCATTTT.

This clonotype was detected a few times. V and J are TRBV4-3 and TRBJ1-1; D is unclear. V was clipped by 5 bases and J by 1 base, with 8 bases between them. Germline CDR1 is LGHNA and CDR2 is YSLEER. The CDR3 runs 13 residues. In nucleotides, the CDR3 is TGCGCCAGCAGCTTCAACCAGAACACTGAAGCTTTCTTT. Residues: CASSFNQNTEAFF.

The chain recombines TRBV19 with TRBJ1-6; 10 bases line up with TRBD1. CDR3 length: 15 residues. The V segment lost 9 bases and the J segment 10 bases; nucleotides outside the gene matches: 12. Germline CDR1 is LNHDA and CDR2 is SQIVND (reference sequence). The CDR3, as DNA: TGTGCCAGCACCACATCCGGGACAGGGGAGTCACCCCTCCACTTT. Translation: CASTTSGTGESPLHF.

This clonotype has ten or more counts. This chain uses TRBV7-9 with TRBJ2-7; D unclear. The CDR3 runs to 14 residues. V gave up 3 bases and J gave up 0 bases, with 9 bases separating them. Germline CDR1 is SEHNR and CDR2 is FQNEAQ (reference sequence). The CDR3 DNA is TGTGCCAGCAGCTTCGGCACCTACTCCTACGAGCAGTACTTC. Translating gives CASSFGTYSYEQYF. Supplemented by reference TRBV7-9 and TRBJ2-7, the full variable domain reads DTGVSQNPRHKITKRGQNVTFRCDPISEHNRLYWYRQTLGQGPEFLTYFQNEAQLEKSRLLSDRFSAERPKGSFSTLEIQRTEQGDSAMYLCASSFGTYSYEQYFGPGTRLTVT.

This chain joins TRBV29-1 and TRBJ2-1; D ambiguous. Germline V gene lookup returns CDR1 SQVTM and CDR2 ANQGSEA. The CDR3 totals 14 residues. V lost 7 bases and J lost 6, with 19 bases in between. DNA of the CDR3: TGCAGCGCTGCCCGGATGGCTCCTTCCAATGAGCAGTTCTTC. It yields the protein CSAARMAPSNEQFF.

The CDR3 DNA reads TGTGCCAGTAGTATGGGTACGGCAGAAGCTTTCTTT. Translated, it gives CASSMGTAEAFF. The chain links TRBV19 to TRBJ1-1; D uncertain. The CDR3 totals 12 residues. CDR1 is LNHDA, CDR2 SQIVND, per germline (reference sequence). V gave up 3 bases and J gave up 8 bases, with 10 bases separating them.

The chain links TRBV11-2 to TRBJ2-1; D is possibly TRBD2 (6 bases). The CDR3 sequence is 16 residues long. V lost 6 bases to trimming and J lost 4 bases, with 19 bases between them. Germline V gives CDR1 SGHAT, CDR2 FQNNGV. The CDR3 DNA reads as TGTGCCAGCAGTCGAAGCGGGTGGCCGACATACAATGAGCAGTTCTTC. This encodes CASSRSGWPTYNEQFF.

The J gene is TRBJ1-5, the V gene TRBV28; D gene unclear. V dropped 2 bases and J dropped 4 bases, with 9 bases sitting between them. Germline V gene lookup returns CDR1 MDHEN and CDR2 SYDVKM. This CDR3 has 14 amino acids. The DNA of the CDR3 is TGTGCCAGCAGTTTACGCCTACCGAATCAGCCCCAGCATTTT. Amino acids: CASSLRLPNQPQHF.

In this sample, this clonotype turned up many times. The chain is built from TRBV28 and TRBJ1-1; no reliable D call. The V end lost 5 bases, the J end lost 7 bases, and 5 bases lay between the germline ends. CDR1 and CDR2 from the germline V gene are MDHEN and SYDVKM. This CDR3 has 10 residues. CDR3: CASSKGEAFF. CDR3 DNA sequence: TGTGCCAGCAGTAAGGGTGAAGCTTTCTTT.

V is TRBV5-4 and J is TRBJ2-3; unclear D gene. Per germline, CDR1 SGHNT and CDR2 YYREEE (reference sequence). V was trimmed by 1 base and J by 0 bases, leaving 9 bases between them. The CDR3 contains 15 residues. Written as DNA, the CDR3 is TGTGCCAGCAGCTTGCCAGGTCCCAGCACAGATACGCAGTATTTT. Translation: CASSLPGPSTDTQYF.

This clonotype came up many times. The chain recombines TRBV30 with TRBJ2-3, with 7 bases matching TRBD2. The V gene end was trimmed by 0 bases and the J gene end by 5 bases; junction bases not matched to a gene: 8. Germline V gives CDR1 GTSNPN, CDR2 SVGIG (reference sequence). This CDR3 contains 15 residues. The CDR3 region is CAWSVWEGGRDTQYF. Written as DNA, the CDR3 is TGTGCCTGGAGTGTCTGGGAGGGAGGGCGAGATACGCAGTATTTT.

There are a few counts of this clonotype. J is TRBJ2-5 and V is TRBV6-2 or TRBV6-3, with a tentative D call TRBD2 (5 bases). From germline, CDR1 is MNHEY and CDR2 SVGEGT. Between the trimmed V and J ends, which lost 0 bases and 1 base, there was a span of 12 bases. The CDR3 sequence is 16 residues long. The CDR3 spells CASSYSRTGVQETQYF. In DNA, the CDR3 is TGTGCCAGCAGTTACTCGAGGACTGGAGTCCAAGAGACCCAGTACTTC.

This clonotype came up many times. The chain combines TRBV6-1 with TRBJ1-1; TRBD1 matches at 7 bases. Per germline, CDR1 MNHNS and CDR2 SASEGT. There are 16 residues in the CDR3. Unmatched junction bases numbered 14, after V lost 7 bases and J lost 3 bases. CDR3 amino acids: CASTLMGDRQYTEAFF. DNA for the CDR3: TGTGCCAGCACTCTTATGGGGGACAGACAATACACTGAAGCTTTCTTT.

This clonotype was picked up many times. In DNA form, the CDR3 reads TGTGCCAGCAGGATGGGACAACTCAACACTGAAGCTTTCTTT. Its protein is CASRMGQLNTEAFF. The rearrangement links TRBV12-3 or TRBV12-4 to TRBJ1-1; maybe TRBD1 (6 bases). Deletions cut 6 bases from V and 2 bases from J, with 13 bases between. The CDR3 has 14 amino acids.

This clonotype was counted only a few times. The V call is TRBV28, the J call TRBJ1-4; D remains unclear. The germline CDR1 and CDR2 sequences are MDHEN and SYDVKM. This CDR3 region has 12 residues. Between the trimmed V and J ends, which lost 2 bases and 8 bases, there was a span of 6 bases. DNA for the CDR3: TGTGCCAGCAGTTTAAATATGGAAAAACTGTTTTTT. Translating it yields CASSLNMEKLFF.

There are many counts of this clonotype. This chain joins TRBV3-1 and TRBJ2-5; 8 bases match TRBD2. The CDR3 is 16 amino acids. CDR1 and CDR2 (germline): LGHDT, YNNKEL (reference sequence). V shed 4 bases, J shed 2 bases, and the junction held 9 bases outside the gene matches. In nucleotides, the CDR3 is TGTGCCAGCAGCCTCCTACGGGGGGGGAGACAAGAGACCCAGTACTTC. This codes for CASSLLRGGRQETQYF.

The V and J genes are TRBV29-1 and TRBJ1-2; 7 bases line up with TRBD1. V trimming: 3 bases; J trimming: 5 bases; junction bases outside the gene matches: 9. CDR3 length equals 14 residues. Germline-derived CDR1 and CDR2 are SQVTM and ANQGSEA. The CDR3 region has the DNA TGCAGCGTTGAGGGGACAGCTCATGAGTATGGCTACACCTTC. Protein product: CSVEGTAHEYGYTF.

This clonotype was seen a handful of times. The DNA of the CDR3 is TGTGCCATCAGTGCGAACTACAATGAGCAGTTCTTC. Translation gives CAISANYNEQFF. The V call is TRBV10-3, the J call TRBJ2-1, with D unresolved. The germline CDR1 and CDR2 sequences are ENHRY and SYGVKD. CDR3 length: 12 residues. The ends were cut back, 4 bases at V and 3 bases at J, with 4 bases in the middle.

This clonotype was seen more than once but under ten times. CDR3 DNA: TGTGCCATCAGTGAGTCCCCGGACCTTCTTATCGATGAGCAGTTCTTC. Residues: CAISESPDLLIDEQFF. The V and J genes are TRBV10-3 and TRBJ2-1; D is unclear. Per the germline V gene, CDR1 is ENHRY and CDR2 is SYGVKD. Deletions cut 0 bases from V and 8 bases from J, with 17 bases between. This CDR3 is built from 16 residues.

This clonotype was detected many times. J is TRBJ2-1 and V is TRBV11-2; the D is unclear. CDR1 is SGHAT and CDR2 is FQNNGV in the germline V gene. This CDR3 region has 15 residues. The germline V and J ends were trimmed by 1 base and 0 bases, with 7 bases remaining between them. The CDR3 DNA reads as TGTGCCAGCAGCTTAGTTCCTCTCTCCTACAATGAGCAGTTCTTC. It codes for CASSLVPLSYNEQFF.

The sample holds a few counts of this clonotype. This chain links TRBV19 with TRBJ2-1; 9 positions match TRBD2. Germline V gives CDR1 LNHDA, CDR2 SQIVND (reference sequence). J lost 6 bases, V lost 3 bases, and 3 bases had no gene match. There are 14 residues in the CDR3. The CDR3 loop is CASSISGSANEQFF. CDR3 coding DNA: TGTGCCAGTAGTATTAGCGGGAGCGCCAATGAGCAGTTCTTC.

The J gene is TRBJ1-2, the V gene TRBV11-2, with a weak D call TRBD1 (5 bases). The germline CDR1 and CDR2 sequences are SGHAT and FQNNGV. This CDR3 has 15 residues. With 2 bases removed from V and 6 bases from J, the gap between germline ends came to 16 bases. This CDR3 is CASSLQSGYLDGYTF. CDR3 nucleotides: TGTGCCAGCAGCTTACAGTCAGGGTATCTCGATGGCTACACCTTC.

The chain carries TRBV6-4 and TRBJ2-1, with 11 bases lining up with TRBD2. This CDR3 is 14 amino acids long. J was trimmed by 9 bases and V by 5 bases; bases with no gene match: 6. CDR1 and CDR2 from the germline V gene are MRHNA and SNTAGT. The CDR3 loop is CASSPSGGLGEQFF. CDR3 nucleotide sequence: TGTGCCAGCAGTCCTAGCGGGGGGCTCGGTGAGCAGTTCTTC.

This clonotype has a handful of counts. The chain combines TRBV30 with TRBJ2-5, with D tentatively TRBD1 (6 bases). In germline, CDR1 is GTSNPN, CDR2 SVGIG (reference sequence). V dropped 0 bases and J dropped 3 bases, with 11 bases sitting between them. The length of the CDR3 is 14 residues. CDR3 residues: CAWSVKQGKETQYF. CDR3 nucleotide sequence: TGTGCCTGGAGTGTTAAACAGGGAAAAGAGACCCAGTACTTC.

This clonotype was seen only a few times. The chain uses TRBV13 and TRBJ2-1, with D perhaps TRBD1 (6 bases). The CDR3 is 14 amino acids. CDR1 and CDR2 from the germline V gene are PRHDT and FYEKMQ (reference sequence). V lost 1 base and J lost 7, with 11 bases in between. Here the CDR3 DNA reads TGTGCCAGCAGCTTAGAGGAAGGGGGAAATGAGCAGTTCTTC. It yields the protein CASSLEEGGNEQFF.

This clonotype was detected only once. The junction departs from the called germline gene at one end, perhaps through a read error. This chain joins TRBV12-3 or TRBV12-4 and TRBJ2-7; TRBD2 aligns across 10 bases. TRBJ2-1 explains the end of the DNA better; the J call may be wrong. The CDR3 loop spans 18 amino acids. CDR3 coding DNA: TGTGCCAACAGTTTAAGAGACGCAGCGGGGGGGCTGAAATACGAGCAGTTCTTC. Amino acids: CANSLRDAAGGLKYEQFF.